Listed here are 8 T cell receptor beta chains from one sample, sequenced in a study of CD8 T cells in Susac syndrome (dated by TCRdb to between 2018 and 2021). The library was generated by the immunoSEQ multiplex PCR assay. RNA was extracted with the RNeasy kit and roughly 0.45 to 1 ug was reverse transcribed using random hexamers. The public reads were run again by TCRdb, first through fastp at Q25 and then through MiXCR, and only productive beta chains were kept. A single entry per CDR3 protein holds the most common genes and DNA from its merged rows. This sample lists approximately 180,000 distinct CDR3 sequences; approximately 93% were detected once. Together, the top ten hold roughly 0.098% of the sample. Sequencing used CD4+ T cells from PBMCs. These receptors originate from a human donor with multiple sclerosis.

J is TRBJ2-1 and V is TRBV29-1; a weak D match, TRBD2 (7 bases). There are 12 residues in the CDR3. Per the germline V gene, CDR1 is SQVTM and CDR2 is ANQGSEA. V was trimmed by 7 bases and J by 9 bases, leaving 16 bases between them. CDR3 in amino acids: CSARGGLGEQFF. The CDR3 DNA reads TGCAGCGCCAGGGGAGGGTTAGGTGAGCAGTTCTTC.

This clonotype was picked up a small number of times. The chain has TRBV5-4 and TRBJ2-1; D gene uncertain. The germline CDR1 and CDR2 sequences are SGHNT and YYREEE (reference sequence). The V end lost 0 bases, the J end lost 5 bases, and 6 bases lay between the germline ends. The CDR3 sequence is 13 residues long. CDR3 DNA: TGTGCCAGCAGCTTGGGTGGGGACAATGAGCAGTTCTTC. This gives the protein CASSLGGDNEQFF.

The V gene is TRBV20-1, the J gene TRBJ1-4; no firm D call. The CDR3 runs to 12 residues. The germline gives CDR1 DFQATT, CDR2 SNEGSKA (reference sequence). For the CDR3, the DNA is TGCACCCCTCAGCAGGACGGCGGCCAACTGTTTTTT. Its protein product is CTPQQDGGQLFF.

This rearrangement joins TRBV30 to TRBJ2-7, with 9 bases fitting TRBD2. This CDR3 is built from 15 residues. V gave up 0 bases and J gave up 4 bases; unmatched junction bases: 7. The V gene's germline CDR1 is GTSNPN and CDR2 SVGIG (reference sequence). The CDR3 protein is CAWSVKLAGDYEQYF. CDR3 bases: TGTGCCTGGAGTGTCAAATTAGCGGGAGATTACGAGCAGTACTTC.

This chain's CDR3 is CASSAFSGSKNEQFF. The CDR3 DNA reads as TGTGCCAGCAGCGCCTTTAGCGGGAGTAAGAATGAGCAGTTCTTC. This chain joins TRBV7-2 and TRBJ2-1, with 9 bases identical to TRBD2. Germline V gene lookup returns CDR1 SGHTA and CDR2 FQGNSA. V gave up 5 bases and J gave up 7 bases; unmatched junction bases: 9. The CDR3 spans 15 residues.

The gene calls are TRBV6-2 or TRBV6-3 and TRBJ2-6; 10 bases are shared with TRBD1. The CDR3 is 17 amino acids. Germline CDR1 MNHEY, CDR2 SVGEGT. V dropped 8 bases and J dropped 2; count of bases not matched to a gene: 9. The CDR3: CASLPGTGDAGANVLTF. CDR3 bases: TGTGCCAGCCTACCTGGGACAGGGGATGCTGGGGCCAACGTCCTGACTTTC.

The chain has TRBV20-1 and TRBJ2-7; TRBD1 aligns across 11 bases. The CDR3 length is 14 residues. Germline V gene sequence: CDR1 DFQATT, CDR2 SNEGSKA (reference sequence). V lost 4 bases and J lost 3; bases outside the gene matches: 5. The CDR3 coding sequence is TGCAGTGCTAATCCCGGGACAGGGGGCTACGAGCAGTACTTC. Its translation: CSANPGTGGYEQYF.

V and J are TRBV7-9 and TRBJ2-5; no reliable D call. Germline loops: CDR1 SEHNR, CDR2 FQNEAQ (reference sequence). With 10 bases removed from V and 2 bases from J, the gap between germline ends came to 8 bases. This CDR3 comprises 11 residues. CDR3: CATQSQETQYF. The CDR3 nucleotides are TGTGCCACTCAGTCGCAAGAGACCCAGTACTTC.